Below are 19 T cell receptor beta chains sequenced from a single sample in a study of CD8+CD57+ T cells in acquired aplastic anemia. Genomic DNA templated the TCR beta VDJ and CDR3 profiling. TCRdb itself ran the reads through MiXCR, one entry per CDR3 protein. Of about 420,000 distinct CDR3 sequences listed, around 72% are singletons. The specimen was sorted CD4+, CD8+, or CD8+CD57+ T cells (not recorded which) from PBMCs. The receptors stem from a human donor in good health, serving as a control.

This clonotype was seen ten or more times. The rearrangement links TRBV7-2 to TRBJ1-5; D possibly corresponds to TRBD1 (6 bases). CDR1 is SGHTA, CDR2 FQGNSA, per germline. V lost 0 bases to trimming and J lost 5 bases, with 8 bases between them. The CDR3 totals 14 residues. The CDR3, as DNA: TGTGCCAGCAGCTTAGCGGCAGGGGATCAGCCCCAGCATTTT. It translates to CASSLAAGDQPQHF.

The rearrangement links TRBV6-5 to TRBJ1-5; the match to TRBD1 covers 9 bases. Germline V gives CDR1 MNHEY, CDR2 SVGAGI. The V gene end was trimmed by 5 bases and the J gene end by 1 base; junction bases not matched to a gene: 3. CDR3 size: 15 residues. The CDR3 sequence is CASSKQGASNQPQHF. CDR3 sequence (DNA): TGTGCCAGCAGTAAACAGGGGGCGAGCAATCAGCCCCAGCATTTT.

This clonotype has at least ten counts. The J gene is TRBJ1-4, the V gene TRBV5-1; D gene ambiguous. CDR3 size: 15 residues. The germline V and J ends were trimmed by 4 bases and 3 bases, with 13 bases remaining between them. Germline V gives CDR1 SGHRS, CDR2 YFSETQ. This CDR3 reads CASSPWSQANEKLFF. CDR3 DNA: TGCGCCAGCAGCCCCTGGAGCCAGGCTAATGAAAAACTGTTTTTT.

The genes are TRBV5-4 and TRBJ2-3; the match to TRBD2 covers 7 bases. Trimming took 5 bases from V and 2 from J; bases not matched to a gene: 11. Looked up from germline, CDR1 is SGHNT and CDR2 is YYREEE (reference sequence). The CDR3 spans 16 residues. The CDR3 is CASRGWDSGYTDTQYF. The CDR3 coding sequence is TGTGCCAGCAGGGGCTGGGATAGCGGGTACACAGATACGCAGTATTTT.

This clonotype was found many times. The rearrangement links TRBV7-3 to TRBJ2-2, with unresolved D. Between the trimmed V and J ends, which lost 1 base and 0 bases, there was a span of 12 bases. Germline assignment: CDR1 SGHTA and CDR2 FQGTGA. The CDR3 is 17 residues long. CDR3 DNA: TGTGCCAGCAGCTTAAATGCCCCGGGCGCGAACACCGGGGAGCTGTTTTTT. Amino acid sequence: CASSLNAPGANTGELFF.

This clonotype was counted at least ten times. The chain is built from TRBV25-1 and TRBJ1-5; possible D gene TRBD1, 5 bases. The CDR3 is 13 residues long. Trimming cost V 1 base and J 7 bases, with 8 bases left between them. Germline V gene lookup returns CDR1 MGHDK and CDR2 SYGVNS. CDR3 in DNA: TGTGCCAGCAGTGAATGGGGGTACCAGCCCCAGCATTTT. Protein product: CASSEWGYQPQHF.

The CDR3 DNA is TGTGCCAGCAGCTTACGGCCGGGAGGCGAAGAACTGTTCTTT. This translates into CASSLRPGGEELFF. V usage is TRBV7-8 and J usage is TRBJ1-1; D is unresolved. Looked up from germline, CDR1 is SGHVS and CDR2 is FQNEAQ. CDR3 length: 14 residues. Trimming pared 2 bases from V and 14 bases from J, leaving 21 bases between.

This clonotype is a singleton in its sample. This rearrangement joins TRBV5-1 to TRBJ2-3; 10 bases match TRBD2. The CDR3 sequence is 15 residues long. Germline CDR1 is SGHRS and CDR2 is YFSETQ. V gave up 4 bases and J gave up 5 bases; unmatched junction bases: 7. Here the CDR3 DNA reads TGCGCCAGCAGCCACAGCGGGGGGGCCGAAGATACGCAGTATTTT. Translated, it gives CASSHSGGAEDTQYF.

At least ten counts were recorded for this clonotype. The chain joins TRBV11-3 to TRBJ2-1; TRBD2 matches at 11 bases. The CDR3 spans 15 residues. V was pared by 0 bases and J by 15 bases, with 10 bases of the junction left unmatched. The germline CDR1 and CDR2 sequences are SGHNT and YENEEA. CDR3 sequence: CASSLDLAGGPRRFF. For the CDR3, the DNA is TGTGCCAGCAGCTTAGATTTAGCGGGGGGGCCCCGTCGGTTCTTC.

This clonotype was observed once. The junction differs from germline at one of its ends, possibly a read error. This chain joins TRBV7-9 and TRBJ2-5, with D possibly being TRBD1 (6 bases). Germline V CDR1 and CDR2: SEHNR, FQNEAQ (reference sequence). CDR3 size: 14 residues. DNA of the CDR3: TGTGCCAGCAGCTTAGCACCGGACAGATCGGCTCTGTTTTTC. It specifies CASSLAPDRSALFF.

V gene TRBV2 combines with J gene TRBJ2-1, with 10 positions matching TRBD1. The CDR3 spans 14 residues. The germline CDR1 and CDR2 sequences are SNHLY and FYNNEI. Trimming took 6 bases from V and 8 from J; bases not matched to a gene: 7. The CDR3 is CASSLGQGWDEQFF. CDR3 DNA sequence: TGTGCCAGCAGCCTGGGACAGGGGTGGGATGAGCAGTTCTTC. Looking up the rest from reference TRBV2 and TRBJ2-1 gives the full variable domain: EPEVTQTPSHQVTQMGQEVILRCVPISNHLYFYWYRQILGQKVEFLVSFYNNEISEKSEIFDDQFSVERPDGSNFTLKIRSTKLEDSAMYFCASSLGQGWDEQFFGPGTRLTVL.

In the case of this clonotype: This likely comes from a read error, as the CDR3 has no conserved phenylalanine or tryptophan at its end. The CDR3 sequence is CASSNRPGHGFGYTL. For the CDR3, the DNA is TGTGCCAGTAGTAATCGTCCGGGACATGGTTTTGGCTACACCTTG. The chain combines TRBV19 with TRBJ1-2; the D gene is possibly TRBD1 (6 bases). With 4 bases removed from V and 7 bases from J, the gap between germline ends came to 19 bases. The CDR3 spans 15 residues. CDR1 is LNHDA and CDR2 is SQIVND in the germline V gene (reference sequence).

The chain carries TRBV7-2 and TRBJ2-3, with 13 bases matching TRBD2. Per the germline V gene, CDR1 is SGHTA and CDR2 is FQGNSA. Losses at the gene ends were 5 bases for V and 11 bases for J; bases not matched to a gene: 13. The CDR3 covers 16 residues. The CDR3 coding sequence is TGTGCCAGCAGCCCCCGGACTAGCGGGGGAACCGGGGAGCAGTATTTT. Translating it yields CASSPRTSGGTGEQYF. Complete variable domain (other parts from reference TRBV7-2 and TRBJ2-3): GAGVSQSPSNKVTEKGKDVELRCDPISGHTALYWYRQSLGQGLEFLIYFQGNSAPDKSGLPSDRFSAERTGGSVSTLTIQRTQQEDSAVYLCASSPRTSGGTGEQYFGPGTRLTVL.

V and J are TRBV25-1 and TRBJ1-6; 8 bases fit TRBD1. The CDR3 sequence is 18 residues long. Unmatched junction bases numbered 7, after V lost 3 bases and J lost 0 bases. Germline lookup yields CDR1 MGHDK and CDR2 SYGVNS. CDR3 protein: CASSDSWTGRSYNSPLHF. The DNA for the CDR3 is TGTGCCAGCAGTGATTCTTGGACAGGGCGCTCCTATAATTCACCCCTCCACTTT.

The rearrangement joins TRBV7-2 to TRBJ2-7; a weak D match, TRBD1 (8 bases). The CDR3 length is 16 residues. Germline values: CDR1 SGHTA, CDR2 FQGNSA. CDR3 bases: TGTGGTAGCAGCTTAGCTCCGACAGGGGAGGGCTTCGAGCAGTACTTC. As protein: CGSSLAPTGEGFEQYF.

This clonotype was observed many times. V is TRBV12-3 or TRBV12-4 and J is TRBJ2-5; 11 bases align to TRBD2. V lost 6 bases to trimming and J lost 5 bases; unmatched junction nucleotides: 2. The length of the CDR3 is 13 residues. The CDR3 loop is CASSPSGGETQYF. The CDR3 DNA sequence: TGTGCCAGCAGCCCTAGCGGGGGGGAGACCCAGTACTTC.

This chain links TRBV9 with TRBJ1-6; unclear D gene. The V end was cut by 2 bases, the J end by 19 bases, with 22 bases between. Looked up from germline, CDR1 is SGDLS and CDR2 is YYNGEE. The CDR3 is made up of 14 amino acids. The CDR3 protein is CASSVNVELKYEHF. The CDR3 DNA is TGTGCCAGCAGCGTCAACGTGGAACTGAAATACGAGCACTTT.

The V and J genes are TRBV6-5 and TRBJ2-1, with TRBD2 matching 8 bases. This CDR3 is 15 amino acids long. The ends lost 8 bases at V and 9 bases at J; junction bases unmatched: 15. Germline V gene data show CDR1 as MNHEY and CDR2 as SVGAGI. Here the CDR3 reads CASGESGGARGEQFF. As DNA, the CDR3 is TGTGCCAGCGGGGAATCGGGGGGGGCTAGAGGTGAGCAGTTCTTC.

This clonotype was observed many times. An end of the junction does not agree with germline; a read error may underlie this. The gene calls are TRBV2 and TRBJ1-3; possibly TRBD1 for D (5 bases). Germline V gene lookup returns CDR1 SNHLY and CDR2 FYNNEI. This CDR3 is built from 15 residues. CDR3 amino acids: CVSSESQGRGNTIYF. The CDR3 DNA is TGTGTCAGCAGTGAAAGTCAGGGAAGGGGAAACACCATATATTTT.